A selection of T cell receptor beta chains follows, all from one sample in a study of cytomegalovirus exposure and HLA in healthy donors. Assay: immunoSEQ multiplex PCR; the TCRdb copy retains only in-frame clones and omits some. The table for this sample gives approximately 100,000 clones. The sequencing sample was made of PBMCs. All receptors derive from a man between 50 and 59 years old in good health and CMV-seronegative. CDR3s include the opening cysteine and the closing phenylalanine or tryptophan. The D gene is left open where the match is weak.

TRBJ1-2 | TRBV7-8 | NA | CASSLDTRGDGYTF | TGTGCCAGCAGCTTAGATACACGAGGCGATGGCTACACCTTC
TRBJ1-5 | TRBV4-3 | NA | CASSLEFGVNQPQHF | TGCGCCAGCAGCCTGGAATTCGGAGTAAATCAGCCCCAGCATTTT
TRBJ2-7 | TRBV2 | TRBD2 | CASSWEGQPLTYEQYF | TGTGCCAGCAGTTGGGAGGGGCAGCCGCTAACCTACGAGCAGTACTTC
TRBJ2-3 | TRBV7-2 | TRBD2 | CASSPGTSGGTDTQYF | TGTGCCAGCAGCCCTGGGACTAGCGGGGGCACAGATACGCAGTATTTT
TRBJ2-1 | TRBV11-2 | TRBD2 | CASSLSNGRANEQFF | TGTGCCAGCAGCTTAAGTAACGGGAGGGCGAATGAGCAGTTCTTC
TRBJ1-2 | TRBV6-1 | NA | CASSPAGLYGYTF | TGTGCCAGCAGCCCCGCGGGACTCTATGGCTACACCTTC
TRBJ1-6 | TRBV30 | NA | CAWSGSYNSPLHF | TGTGCCTGGAGCGGCTCCTATAATTCACCCCTCCACTTT
TRBJ2-7 | TRBV4-3 | NA | CASSQDLRGYEQYF | TGCGCCAGCAGCCAAGATCTCAGGGGTTACGAGCAGTACTTC
TRBJ1-1 | TRBV7-8 | NA | CASSYGWEWGTEAFF | TGTGCCAGCAGCTACGGGTGGGAGTGGGGCACTGAAGCTTTCTTT
TRBJ2-7 | TRBV18 | NA | CASSLVSSYEQYF | TGTGCCAGCTCACTGGTTAGCTCCTACGAGCAGTACTTC